Below, 16 T cell receptor beta chains from the same sample are listed, as sequenced in a study of blood T cells in healthy people across ages (dated by TCRdb to between 2014 and 2017). The library was obtained by 5' RACE. A second PCR of about 6 to 12 cycles was run with a J-beta primer mix and a sample-barcoded 5' primer. TCRdb applied fastp at Q25 and MiXCR to the public reads, then kept only in-frame beta chains. Every distinct CDR3 protein forms one entry, paired with its most common genes and DNA. For this sample the table gives around 2 million distinct CDR3 sequences, of which more than 35% were detected only once. Of the sample, about 23% falls within the top ten clones. Sequenced: blood. All receptors derive from a human donor in good health.

This clonotype has a handful of counts. The J gene is TRBJ1-5, the V gene TRBV20-1, with D hard to call. Deletions cut 3 bases from V and 4 bases from J, with 16 bases between. This CDR3 has 15 amino acids. The germline gives CDR1 DFQATT, CDR2 SNEGSKA (reference sequence). The CDR3 loop is CSASFGALPNQPQHF. DNA for the CDR3: TGCAGTGCTAGCTTCGGTGCCCTCCCTAATCAGCCCCAGCATTTT.

This chain joins TRBV2 and TRBJ1-1; D gene uncertain. This CDR3 has 11 residues. Germline-derived CDR1 and CDR2 are SNHLY and FYNNEI. V was trimmed by 6 bases and J by 3 bases, leaving 5 bases between them. The CDR3 DNA sequence: TGTGCCAGCAGGAATTACACTGAAGCTTTCTTT. This codes for CASRNYTEAFF.

The chain links TRBV27 to TRBJ1-5; 7 positions match TRBD1. CDR1 and CDR2 (germline): MNHEY, SMNVEV (reference sequence). V dropped 5 bases and J dropped 5; count of bases not matched to a gene: 9. The CDR3 has 15 amino acids. The CDR3 reads CASSASGTVYQPQHF. The CDR3 DNA is TGTGCCAGCAGTGCCTCCGGGACAGTGTATCAGCCCCAGCATTTT.

This clonotype was detected only a few times. The rearrangement joins TRBV14 to TRBJ2-1; TRBD2 matches at 10 bases. Germline V gene sequence: CDR1 SGHDN, CDR2 FVKESK. Losses at the gene ends were 3 bases for V and 0 bases for J; bases not matched to a gene: 17. This CDR3 region has 21 residues. The chain's CDR3 is CASSHLIGLAGVQSSYNEQFF. The CDR3 DNA reads TGTGCCAGCAGCCACCTAATAGGGCTAGCGGGGGTACAAAGCTCCTACAATGAGCAGTTCTTC. Filled out from reference TRBV14 and TRBJ2-1, the complete variable domain reads EAGVTQFPSHSVIEKGQTVTLRCDPISGHDNLYWYRRVMGKEIKFLLHFVKESKQDESGMPNNRFLAERTGGTYSTLKVQPAELEDSGVYFCASSHLIGLAGVQSSYNEQFFGPGTRLTVL.

The chain joins TRBV30 to TRBJ2-3; 8 bases align to TRBD2. This CDR3 has 16 residues. Trimming took 5 bases from V and 10 from J; bases not matched to a gene: 20. CDR1 and CDR2 from the germline V gene are GTSNPN and SVGIG (reference sequence). The CDR3 nucleotides are TGTGCCTGGTCTTCAGGACTAGCTCACTCGCCGGATGCGCAGTATTTT. It is translated as CAWSSGLAHSPDAQYF.

The rearrangement joins TRBV13 to TRBJ2-7; tentatively, D is TRBD2 (6 bases). The CDR3 consists of 15 residues. Trimming removed 8 bases from V and 2 bases from J, with 19 bases in between. Germline values: CDR1 PRHDT, CDR2 FYEKMQ (reference sequence). The CDR3 region has the DNA TGTGCCAGCTCCCCTCGAGGGACTGGGGCCTACGAGCAGTACTTC. Translated: CASSPRGTGAYEQYF.

The chain combines TRBV20-1 with TRBJ1-5, with 7 positions matching TRBD1. Germline lookup yields CDR1 DFQATT and CDR2 SNEGSKA (reference sequence). The CDR3 has 17 amino acids. J gave up 3 bases and V 6 bases, and 17 bases lay outside the gene matches. The CDR3 loop is CSAHARGQVGNNQPQHF. As DNA, the CDR3 is TGCAGTGCCCACGCTAGGGGGCAGGTTGGGAACAATCAGCCCCAGCATTTT.

The chain combines TRBV27 with TRBJ1-6, with D possibly being TRBD1 (5 bases). V lost 5 bases to trimming and J lost 10 bases, with 18 bases between them. The CDR3 has 15 amino acids. The germline V gene has CDR1 MNHEY and CDR2 SMNVEV (reference sequence). This chain's CDR3 is CASSLPTGRNSPLHF. The DNA for the CDR3 is TGTGCCAGCAGTCTCCCGACGGGACGGAACTCACCCCTCCACTTT.

The chain is built from TRBV6-2 or TRBV6-3 and TRBJ1-2; D gene ambiguous. This CDR3 contains 15 residues. V lost 2 bases and J lost 2, with 12 bases in between. Germline CDR1 and CDR2: MNHEY and SVGEGT. DNA for the CDR3: TGTGCCAGCAGTTACAATCAGGACCCGAACTATGGCTACACCTTC. It is translated as CASSYNQDPNYGYTF.

The table lists this clonotype with a few counts. The chain joins TRBV7-2 to TRBJ2-5; D is unresolved. V lost 3 bases, J lost 2 bases, and 10 bases lay in between. CDR1 and CDR2 (germline): SGHTA, FQGNSA. The CDR3 spans 14 residues. The CDR3 loop reads CASSLSRAQETQYF. CDR3 DNA sequence: TGTGCCAGCAGCTTGTCCAGAGCACAAGAGACCCAGTACTTC.

The CDR3 DNA reads TGCAGCGTTGAACAGTATGGCTACACCTTC. It yields the protein CSVEQYGYTF. The rearrangement uses TRBV29-1 and TRBJ1-2; D gene unclear. The CDR3 runs 10 residues. The germline V gene encodes CDR1 SQVTM and CDR2 ANQGSEA. V shed 2 bases and J shed 5 bases, with 3 bases lying between them.

The chain is built from TRBV15 and TRBJ1-6, with a tentative D call TRBD1 (5 bases). Germline loops: CDR1 LNHNV, CDR2 YYDKDF (reference sequence). The CDR3 runs 16 residues. V lost 0 bases and J 3 bases, leaving 9 bases between the germline ends. CDR3 sequence reads: CATSREGGNYNSPLHF. Written as DNA, the CDR3 is TGTGCCACCAGCAGAGAGGGGGGAAACTATAATTCACCCCTCCACTTT. Together with reference TRBV15 and TRBJ1-6, the CDR3 gives the full variable domain: DAMVIQNPRYQVTQFGKPVTLSCSQTLNHNVMYWYQQKSSQAPKLLFHYYDKDFNNEADTPDNFQSRRPNTSFCFLDIRSPGLGDTAMYLCATSREGGNYNSPLHFGNGTRLTVT.

The chain combines TRBV11-2 with TRBJ1-1; 9 bases line up with TRBD1. V lost 8 bases, J lost 4 bases, and 14 bases stayed unmatched. CDR1 is SGHAT and CDR2 is FQNNGV in the germline V gene. This CDR3 spans 16 amino acids. The CDR3: CASQAYQGQGSTEAFF. CDR3 nucleotide sequence: TGTGCCAGCCAAGCTTACCAGGGACAGGGCAGCACTGAAGCTTTCTTT.

V usage is TRBV10-3 and J usage is TRBJ2-6; 10 bases align to TRBD2. The CDR3 has 19 amino acids. CDR1 and CDR2 (germline): ENHRY, SYGVKD. The junction had 9 bases not matched to a gene; V was cut back by 0 bases and J by 4 bases. The CDR3 reads CAISESKAGGPSGANVLTF. The CDR3 DNA sequence: TGTGCCATCAGTGAGTCGAAAGCGGGGGGGCCTTCAGGGGCCAACGTCCTGACTTTC.

Regarding this clonotype: Compared with germline, one end of the junction differs, possibly owing to a read error. J is TRBJ1-2 and V is TRBV5-1; D is perhaps TRBD1 (5 bases). CDR1 SGHRS and CDR2 YFSETQ come from the germline V gene. CDR3 length equals 11 residues. CDR3 in amino acids: CASSWGSGFTF. In DNA, the CDR3 is TGCGCCAGCAGCTGGGGCAGTGGCTTCACCTTC.

The chain has TRBV20-1 and TRBJ1-1, with TRBD1 as a possible D gene (6 bases). Germline values: CDR1 DFQATT, CDR2 SNEGSKA (reference sequence). This CDR3 has 13 residues. V dropped 3 bases and J dropped 6 bases, with 14 bases sitting between them. The CDR3 nucleotides are TGCAGTGCTAGGCACAGGGTTTTCTCTGAAGCTTTCTTT. It encodes CSARHRVFSEAFF.